This T cell receptor (beta chain) was recovered during a study of blood T cell repertoires in COVID-19. Assay: immunoSEQ multiplex PCR; the TCRdb copy retains only in-frame clones and omits some. The sample lists about 160,000 clones, roughly four fifths occurring once. The CDR3 covers 15 residues. Germline V gives CDR1 SGHTA, CDR2 FQGNSA. J gave up 3 bases and V 0 bases, and 1 base lay outside the gene matches. The chain joins TRBV7-2 to TRBJ1-1; 10 positions agree with TRBD1. Sequencing input: peripheral blood. This TCR derives from a human donor with acute or convalescent COVID-19. The donor label of this sample is uncertain. CDR3 amino acids: CASSLADRGYTEAFF. In DNA, the CDR3 is TGTGCCAGCAGCTTAGCGGACAGGGGGTACACTGAAGCTTTCTTT.